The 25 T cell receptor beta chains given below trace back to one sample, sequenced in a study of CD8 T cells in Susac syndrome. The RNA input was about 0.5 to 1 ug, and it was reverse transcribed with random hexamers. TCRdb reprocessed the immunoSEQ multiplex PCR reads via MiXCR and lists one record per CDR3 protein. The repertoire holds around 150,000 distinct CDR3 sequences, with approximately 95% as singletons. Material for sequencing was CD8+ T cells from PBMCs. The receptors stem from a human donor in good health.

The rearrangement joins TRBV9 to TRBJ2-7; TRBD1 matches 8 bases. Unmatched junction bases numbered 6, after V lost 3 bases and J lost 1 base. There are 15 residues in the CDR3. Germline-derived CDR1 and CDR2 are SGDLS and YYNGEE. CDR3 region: CASSAYRDRSYEQYF. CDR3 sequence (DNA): TGTGCCAGCAGCGCTTACAGGGACAGGTCCTACGAGCAGTACTTC.

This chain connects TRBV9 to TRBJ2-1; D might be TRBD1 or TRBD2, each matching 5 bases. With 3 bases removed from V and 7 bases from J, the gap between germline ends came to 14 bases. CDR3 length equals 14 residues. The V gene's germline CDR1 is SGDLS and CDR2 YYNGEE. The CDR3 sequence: CASSAGDGGNEQFF. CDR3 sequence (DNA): TGTGCCAGCAGCGCCGGGGACGGTGGTAATGAGCAGTTCTTC.

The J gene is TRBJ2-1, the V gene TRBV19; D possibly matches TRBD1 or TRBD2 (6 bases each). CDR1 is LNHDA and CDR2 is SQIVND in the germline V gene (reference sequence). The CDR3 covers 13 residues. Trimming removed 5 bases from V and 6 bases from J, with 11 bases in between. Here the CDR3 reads CASSDRGLNEQFF. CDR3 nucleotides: TGTGCCAGTAGTGACCGGGGGCTCAATGAGCAGTTCTTC.

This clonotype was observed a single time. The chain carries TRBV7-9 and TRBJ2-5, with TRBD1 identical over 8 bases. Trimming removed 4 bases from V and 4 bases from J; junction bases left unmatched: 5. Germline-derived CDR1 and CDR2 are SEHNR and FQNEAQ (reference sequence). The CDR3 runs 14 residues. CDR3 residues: CASSWTGIGETQYF. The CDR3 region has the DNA TGTGCCAGCAGCTGGACAGGGATTGGAGAGACCCAGTACTTC.

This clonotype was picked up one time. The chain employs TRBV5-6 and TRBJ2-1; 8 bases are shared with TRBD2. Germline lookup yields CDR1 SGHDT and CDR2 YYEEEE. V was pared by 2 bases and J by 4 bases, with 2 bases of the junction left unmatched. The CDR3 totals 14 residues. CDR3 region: CASSFSSGYNEQFF. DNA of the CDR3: TGTGCCAGCAGCTTCTCTAGCGGGTACAATGAGCAGTTCTTC.

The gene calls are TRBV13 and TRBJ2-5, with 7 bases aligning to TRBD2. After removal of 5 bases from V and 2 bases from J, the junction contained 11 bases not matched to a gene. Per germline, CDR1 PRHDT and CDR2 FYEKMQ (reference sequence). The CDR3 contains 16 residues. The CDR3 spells CASSPSPRGGQETQYF. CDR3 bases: TGTGCCAGCAGCCCCTCACCCCGCGGGGGTCAAGAGACCCAGTACTTC.

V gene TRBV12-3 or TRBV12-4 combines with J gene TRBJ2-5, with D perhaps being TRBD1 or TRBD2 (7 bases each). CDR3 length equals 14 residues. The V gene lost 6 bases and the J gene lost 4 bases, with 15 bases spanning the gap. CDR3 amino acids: CASRMTGRGETQYF. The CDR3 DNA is TGTGCCAGCAGGATGACAGGGAGGGGAGAGACCCAGTACTTC.

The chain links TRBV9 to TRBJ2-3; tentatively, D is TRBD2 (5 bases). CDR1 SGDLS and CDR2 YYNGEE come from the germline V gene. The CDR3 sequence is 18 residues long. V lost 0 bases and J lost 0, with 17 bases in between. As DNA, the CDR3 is TGTGCCAGCAGCGTAGCGGCAAGCGGAGATACTAGCACAGATACGCAGTATTTT. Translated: CASSVAASGDTSTDTQYF.

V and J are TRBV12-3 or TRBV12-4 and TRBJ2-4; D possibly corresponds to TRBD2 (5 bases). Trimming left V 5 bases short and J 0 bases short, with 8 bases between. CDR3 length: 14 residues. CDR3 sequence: CASSEGLAKNIQYF. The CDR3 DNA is TGTGCCAGCAGTGAGGGTCTAGCCAAAAACATTCAGTACTTC.

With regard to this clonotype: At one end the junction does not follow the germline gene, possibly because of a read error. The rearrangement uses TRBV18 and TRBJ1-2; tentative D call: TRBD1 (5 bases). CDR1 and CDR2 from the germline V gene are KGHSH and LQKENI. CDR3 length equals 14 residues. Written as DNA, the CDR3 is TGTGCCACCTCACCGGACATGGGATGGGTTGGCTACACCTTC. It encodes CATSPDMGWVGYTF.

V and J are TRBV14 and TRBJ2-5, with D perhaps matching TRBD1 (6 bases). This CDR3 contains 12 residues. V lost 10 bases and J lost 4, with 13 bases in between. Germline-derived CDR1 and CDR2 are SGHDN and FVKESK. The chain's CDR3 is CATSGHTETQYF. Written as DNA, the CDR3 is TGTGCCACCTCGGGACACACAGAGACCCAGTACTTC.

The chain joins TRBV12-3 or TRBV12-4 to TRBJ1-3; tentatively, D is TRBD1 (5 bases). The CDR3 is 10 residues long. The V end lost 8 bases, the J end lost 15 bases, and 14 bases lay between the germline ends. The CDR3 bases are TGTGCCAGCGGGGGGACTGCCAAATATTTT. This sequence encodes CASGGTAKYF.

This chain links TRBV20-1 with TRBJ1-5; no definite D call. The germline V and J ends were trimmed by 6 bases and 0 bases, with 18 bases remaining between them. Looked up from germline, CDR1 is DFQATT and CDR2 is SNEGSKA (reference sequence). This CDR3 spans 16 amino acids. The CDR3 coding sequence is TGCAGTGCCCAGGCCCACAACAGCTTTAGCAATCAGCCCCAGCATTTT. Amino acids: CSAQAHNSFSNQPQHF.

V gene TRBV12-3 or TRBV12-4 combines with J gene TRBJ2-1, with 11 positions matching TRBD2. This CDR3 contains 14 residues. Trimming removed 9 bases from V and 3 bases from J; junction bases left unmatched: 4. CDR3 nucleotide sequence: TGTGCCAGTAGCGGGAGGGCCTTCTACAATGAGCAGTTCTTC. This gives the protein CASSGRAFYNEQFF.

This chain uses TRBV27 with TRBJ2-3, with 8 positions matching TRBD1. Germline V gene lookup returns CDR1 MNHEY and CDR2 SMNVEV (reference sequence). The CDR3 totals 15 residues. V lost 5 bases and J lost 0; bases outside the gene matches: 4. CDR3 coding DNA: TGTGCCAGCAGTCGGGACAGGTTTAGCACAGATACGCAGTATTTT. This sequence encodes CASSRDRFSTDTQYF.

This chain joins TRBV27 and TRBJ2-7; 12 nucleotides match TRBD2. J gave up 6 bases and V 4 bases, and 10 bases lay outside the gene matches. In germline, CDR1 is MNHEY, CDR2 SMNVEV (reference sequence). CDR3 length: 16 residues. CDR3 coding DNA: TGTGCCAGCAGTTCTAGCGGGAGGGCCGCTTTCGCCGAGCAGTACTTC. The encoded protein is CASSSSGRAAFAEQYF.

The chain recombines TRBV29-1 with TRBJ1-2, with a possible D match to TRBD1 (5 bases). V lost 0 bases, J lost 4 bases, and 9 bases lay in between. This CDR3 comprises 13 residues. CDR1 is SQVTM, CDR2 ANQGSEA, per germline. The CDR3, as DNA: TGCAGCGTTGAAGAGAGACAGACCTATGGCTACACCTTC. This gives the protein CSVEERQTYGYTF.

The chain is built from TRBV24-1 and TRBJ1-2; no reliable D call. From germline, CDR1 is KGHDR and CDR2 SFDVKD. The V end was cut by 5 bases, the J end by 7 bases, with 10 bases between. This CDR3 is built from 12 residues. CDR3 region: CATSGGETGYTF. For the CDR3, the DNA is TGTGCCACCAGTGGAGGAGAAACTGGCTACACCTTC.

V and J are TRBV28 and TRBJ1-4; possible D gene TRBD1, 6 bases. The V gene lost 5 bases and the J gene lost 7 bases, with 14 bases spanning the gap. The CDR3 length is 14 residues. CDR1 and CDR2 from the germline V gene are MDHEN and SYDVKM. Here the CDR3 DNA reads TGTGCCAGCAGTCTTACCACAGGGATTGAAAAACTGTTTTTT. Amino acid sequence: CASSLTTGIEKLFF. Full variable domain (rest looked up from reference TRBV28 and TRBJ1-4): DVKVTQSSRYLVKRTGEKVFLECVQDMDHENMFWYRQDPGLGLRLIYFSYDVKMKEKGDIPEGYSVSREKKERFSLILESASTNQTSMYLCASSLTTGIEKLFFGSGTQLSVL.

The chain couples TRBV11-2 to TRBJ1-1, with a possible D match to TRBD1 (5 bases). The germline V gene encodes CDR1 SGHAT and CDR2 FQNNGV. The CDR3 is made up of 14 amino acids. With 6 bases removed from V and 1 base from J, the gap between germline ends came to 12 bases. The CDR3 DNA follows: TGTGCCAGCAGTTTCGATCAGGGGAACACTGAAGCTTTCTTT. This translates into CASSFDQGNTEAFF.

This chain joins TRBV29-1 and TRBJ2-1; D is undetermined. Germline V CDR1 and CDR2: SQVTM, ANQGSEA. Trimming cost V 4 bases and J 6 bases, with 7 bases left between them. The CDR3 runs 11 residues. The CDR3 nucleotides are TGCAGCGTTGGCCTAGGCAATGAGCAGTTCTTC. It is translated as CSVGLGNEQFF.

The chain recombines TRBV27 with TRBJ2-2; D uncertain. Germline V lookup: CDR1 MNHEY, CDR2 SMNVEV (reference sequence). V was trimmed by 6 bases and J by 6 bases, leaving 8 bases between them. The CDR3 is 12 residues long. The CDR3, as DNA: TGTGCCAGCAGGTTCGGACCCGGGGAGCTGTTTTTT. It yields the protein CASRFGPGELFF.

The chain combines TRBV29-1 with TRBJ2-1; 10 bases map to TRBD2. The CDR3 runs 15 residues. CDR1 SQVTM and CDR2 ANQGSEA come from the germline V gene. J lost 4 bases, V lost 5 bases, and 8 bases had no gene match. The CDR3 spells CSVFLAGDIYNEQFF. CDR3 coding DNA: TGCAGCGTTTTCCTAGCGGGGGATATATACAATGAGCAGTTCTTC.

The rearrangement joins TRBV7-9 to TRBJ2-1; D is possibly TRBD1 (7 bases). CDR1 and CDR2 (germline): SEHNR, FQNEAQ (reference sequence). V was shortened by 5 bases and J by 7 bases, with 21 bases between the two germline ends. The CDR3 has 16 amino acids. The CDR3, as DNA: TGTGCCAGCAGCCCCCGCGAGGGCAGGGGGAGGAATGAGCAGTTCTTC. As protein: CASSPREGRGRNEQFF.

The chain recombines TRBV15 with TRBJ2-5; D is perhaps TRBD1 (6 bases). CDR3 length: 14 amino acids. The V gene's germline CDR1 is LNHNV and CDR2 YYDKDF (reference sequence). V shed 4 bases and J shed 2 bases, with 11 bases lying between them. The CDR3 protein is CATSTGQSQETQYF. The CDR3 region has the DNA TGTGCCACCAGCACAGGACAGTCACAAGAGACCCAGTACTTC.